This TCR beta chain is from a study of OX40 agonist ivuxolimab in advanced cancers. Across the study: Patients were treated with ivuxolimab, an agonistic anti-OX40 (CD134) antibody. While on treatment, patients had intravenous ivuxolimab at 0.01 to 10 mg/kg every 2 weeks. Findings of the study overall: Clonal expansion by week 6 occurred in CD4+ and CD8+ blood T cells (at 0.1 to 3.0 mg/kg).

Trimming stripped 3 bases from V and 6 bases from J, with 5 bases between. The V gene's germline CDR1 is SGHTA and CDR2 FQGTGA. CDR3 length: 12 residues. About this clone: Its antigen is currently unknown.

The protocol was immunoSEQ multiplex PCR, while the TCRdb copy is restricted to in-frame clones and leaves out a portion. The repertoire holds over 60,000 clones, with about four fifths as singletons. Blood draws occurred at baseline, cycle 4 day 1, and cycle 7 day 1. The sequencing used CD4+ or CD8+ T cells sorted from blood, collected in a trial of the OX40 agonist ivuxolimab. This chain uses TRBV7-3 with TRBJ2-2; D could derive from TRBD1 or TRBD2 (5 bases each). This TCR was sampled from an adult with an advanced solid tumor such as melanoma, head and neck, liver or kidney cancer. CDR3 DNA: TGTGCCAGCAGCTTGGGACCCGGGGAGCTGTTTTTT. It codes for CASSLGPGELFF.